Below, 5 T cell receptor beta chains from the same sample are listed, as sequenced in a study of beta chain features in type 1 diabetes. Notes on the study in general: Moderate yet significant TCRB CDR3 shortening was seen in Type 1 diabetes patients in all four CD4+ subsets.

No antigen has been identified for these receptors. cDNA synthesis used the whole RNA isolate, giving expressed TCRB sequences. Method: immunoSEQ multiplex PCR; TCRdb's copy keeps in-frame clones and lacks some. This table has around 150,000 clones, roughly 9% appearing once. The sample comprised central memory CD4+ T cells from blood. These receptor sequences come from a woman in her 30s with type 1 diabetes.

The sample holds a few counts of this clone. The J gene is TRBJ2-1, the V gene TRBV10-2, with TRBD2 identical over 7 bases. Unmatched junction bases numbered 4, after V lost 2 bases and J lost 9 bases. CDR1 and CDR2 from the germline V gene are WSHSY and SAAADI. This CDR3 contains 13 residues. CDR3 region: CASSETSVGEQFF. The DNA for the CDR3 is TGCGCCAGCAGTGAGACTAGCGTGGGTGAGCAGTTCTTC.

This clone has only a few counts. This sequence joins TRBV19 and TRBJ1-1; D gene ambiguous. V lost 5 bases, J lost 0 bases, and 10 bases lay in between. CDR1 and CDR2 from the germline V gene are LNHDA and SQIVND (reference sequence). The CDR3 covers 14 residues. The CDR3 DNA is TGTGCCAGTAGTTCCGGGGATTTGAACACTGAAGCTTTCTTT. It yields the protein CASSSGDLNTEAFF.

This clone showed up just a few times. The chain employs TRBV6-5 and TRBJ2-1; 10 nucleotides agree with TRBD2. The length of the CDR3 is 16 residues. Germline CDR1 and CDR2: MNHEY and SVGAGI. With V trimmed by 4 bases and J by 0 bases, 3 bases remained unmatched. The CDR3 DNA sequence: TGTGCCAGCAGTTCACTAGCGGGGATCTCCTACAATGAGCAGTTCTTC. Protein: CASSSLAGISYNEQFF.

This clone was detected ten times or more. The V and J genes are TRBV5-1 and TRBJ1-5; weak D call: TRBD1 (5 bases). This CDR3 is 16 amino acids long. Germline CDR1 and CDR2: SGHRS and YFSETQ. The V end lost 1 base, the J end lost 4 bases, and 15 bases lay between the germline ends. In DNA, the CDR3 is TGCGCCAGCAGCTTGCACCCCCAGGGAGGGAATCAGCCCCAGCATTTT. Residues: CASSLHPQGGNQPQHF.

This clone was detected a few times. The chain's CDR3 is CASSQDWGLAGPLSATQYF. Written as DNA, the CDR3 is TGCGCCAGCAGCCAAGATTGGGGACTAGCGGGCCCCCTAAGCGCGACCCAGTACTTC. The chain uses TRBV4-1 and TRBJ2-5; 12 bases line up with TRBD2. The V gene end was trimmed by 0 bases and the J gene end by 7 bases; junction bases not matched to a gene: 15. CDR1 and CDR2 from the germline V gene are MGHRA and YSYEKL. The CDR3 has 19 amino acids.